A selection of T cell receptor beta chains follows, all from one sample in a study of patients with pleural tuberculosis. TCRdb processed the reads anew with MiXCR; each CDR3 protein has one entry. The table records 45,000 to 55,000 distinct CDR3 sequences, 6% to 8% of them present only once. The receptors derive from a human donor with pleural tuberculosis. CDR3s include the opening cysteine and the closing phenylalanine or tryptophan. Fields, in order: J gene, V gene, CDR3 protein.

J: TRBJ2-3
V: TRBV12-3/TRBV12-4
CDR3: CASSLAAPRGYF

J: TRBJ2-3
V: TRBV9
CDR3: CASSVKEIHSTDTQYF

J: TRBJ1-1
V: TRBV4-2
CDR3: CASSLAQGGLTEAFF

J: TRBJ1-6
V: TRBV3-1
CDR3: CASSQTGNNSPLHF

J: TRBJ2-7
V: TRBV19
CDR3: CASQGANDEQYF

J: TRBJ1-5
V: TRBV24-1
CDR3: CATSDGWQPQHF

J: TRBJ1-1
V: TRBV20-1
CDR3: CSAELNTEAFF

J: TRBJ1-6
V: TRBV6-2/TRBV6-3
CDR3: CASSYQGFTSPLHF

J: TRBJ2-4
V: TRBV27
CDR3: CASSLSLTSGNIQYF

J: TRBJ1-1
V: TRBV12-3/TRBV12-4
CDR3: CASSSITGTEAFF

J: TRBJ2-5
V: TRBV6-1
CDR3: CASSFQLAQETQYF

J: TRBJ2-3
V: TRBV27
CDR3: CASSLSASTDMQYF

J: TRBJ2-1
V: TRBV20-1
CDR3: CSARPGLAGSSYNEQFF

J: TRBJ2-7
V: TRBV28
CDR3: CASSLPPESSIYYEQYF

J: TRBJ2-7
V: TRBV2
CDR3: CASSVDRDDEQYF

J: TRBJ1-2
V: TRBV10-3
CDR3: CAITGGDYGYTF

J: TRBJ2-5
V: TRBV12-3/TRBV12-4
CDR3: CASNGGPGWSETQYF

J: TRBJ1-5
V: TRBV29-1
CDR3: CSVELGGNQPQHF

J: TRBJ1-5
V: TRBV20-1
CDR3: CSAQRFATGNQPQHF

J: TRBJ2-5
V: TRBV2
CDR3: CASSERIQETQYF

J: TRBJ2-1
V: TRBV20-1
CDR3: CSASPARGARNEQFF

J: TRBJ2-1
V: TRBV5-1
CDR3: CASSLKRENNEQLF

J: TRBJ1-1
V: TRBV3-1
CDR3: CASSQAYTRGREAFF

J: TRBJ2-3
V: TRBV11-1
CDR3: CASSFRAQGDTQYF

J: TRBJ2-3
V: TRBV12-3/TRBV12-4
CDR3: CATRTERSTDTQYF

J: TRBJ1-2
V: TRBV6-2/TRBV6-3
CDR3: CASTLDGTNYGYTF

J: TRBJ1-1
V: TRBV6-5
CDR3: CASSYSFLNTEAFF

J: TRBJ2-7
V: TRBV29-1
CDR3: CRTTLGVSIHEQYF

J: TRBJ2-1
V: TRBV6-1
CDR3: CASNEGEAYNEQFF

J: TRBJ2-3
V: TRBV5-1
CDR3: CASSGTGGADTQYF

J: TRBJ2-5
V: TRBV6-1
CDR3: CASSDVRTSGETQYF

J: TRBJ1-4
V: TRBV9
CDR3: CASSAGTGDEKLFF

J: TRBJ2-4
V: TRBV20-1
CDR3: CSATLTPGIQYF

J: TRBJ2-1
V: TRBV4-2
CDR3: CASSQASGSYNEQFF

J: TRBJ2-7
V: TRBV6-1
CDR3: CASIPQGAVYEQYF

J: TRBJ2-1
V: TRBV29-1
CDR3: CSVTGGQGEQFF

J: TRBJ1-1
V: TRBV6-2/TRBV6-3
CDR3: CALPAVILPEAFF

J: TRBJ2-3
V: TRBV11-1
CDR3: CASSLDRNTDTQYF

J: TRBJ1-1
V: TRBV18
CDR3: CASSPQGARTEAFF

J: TRBJ2-1
V: TRBV12-3/TRBV12-4
CDR3: CASSLLAGYHNEQFF